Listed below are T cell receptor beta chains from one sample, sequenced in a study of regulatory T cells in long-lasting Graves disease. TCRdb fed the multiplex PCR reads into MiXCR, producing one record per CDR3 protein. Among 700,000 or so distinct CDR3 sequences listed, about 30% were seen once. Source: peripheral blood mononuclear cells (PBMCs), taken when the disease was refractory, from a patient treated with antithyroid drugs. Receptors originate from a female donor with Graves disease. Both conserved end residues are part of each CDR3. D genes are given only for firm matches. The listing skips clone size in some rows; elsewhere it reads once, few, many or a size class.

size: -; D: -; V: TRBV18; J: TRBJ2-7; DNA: TGTGCCAGCTCACCGATTGGGGACGAGCAGTACTTC; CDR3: CASSPIGDEQYF
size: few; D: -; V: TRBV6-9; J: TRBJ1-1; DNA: TGTGCCAGCAGTTCCTCAAAGGGGGACACTGAAGCTTTCTTT; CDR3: CASSSSKGDTEAFF
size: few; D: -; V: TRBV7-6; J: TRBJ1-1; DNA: TGTGCCAGCAGCTCGACACTTTCTGGCACTGAAGCTTTCTTT; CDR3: CASSSTLSGTEAFF
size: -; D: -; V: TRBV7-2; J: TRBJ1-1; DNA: TGTGCCAGCAGTAATCTGCAGGGAAATTTGAACACTGAAGCTTTCTTT; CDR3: CASSNLQGNLNTEAFF
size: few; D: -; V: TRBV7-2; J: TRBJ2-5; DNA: TGTGCCAGCAGCTTAACGACAGAGCCTCAAGAGACCCAGTACTTC; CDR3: CASSLTTEPQETQYF
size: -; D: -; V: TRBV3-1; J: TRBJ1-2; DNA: TGTGCCAGCAGACACTCTGGAGGAGGAGAATATGGCTACACCTTC; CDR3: CASRHSGGGEYGYTF
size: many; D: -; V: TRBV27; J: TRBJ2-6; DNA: TGTGCCAGCAGTTTAGGGTACGCCAGGGCTCCCTCTGGGGCCAACGTCCTGACTTTC; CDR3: CASSLGYARAPSGANVLTF
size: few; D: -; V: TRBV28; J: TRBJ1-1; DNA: TGTGCCAGCAGTTTATCCCGAGGGGTGGGGGCAGGTGGGACTGAAGCTTTCTTT; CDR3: CASSLSRGVGAGGTEAFF
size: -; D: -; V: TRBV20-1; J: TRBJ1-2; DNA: TGCAGTGCAAGTCGGGCAACTAACTATGGCTACACCTTC; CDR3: CSASRATNYGYTF
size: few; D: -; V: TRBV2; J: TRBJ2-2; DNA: TGTGCCAGCAGCTACCGACTAGTACAGACCGGGGAGCTGTTTTTT; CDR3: CASSYRLVQTGELFF
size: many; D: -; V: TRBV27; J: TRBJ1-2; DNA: TGTGCCAGCAGAGCCCAGGGCCCTTATGGCTACACCTTC; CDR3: CASRAQGPYGYTF
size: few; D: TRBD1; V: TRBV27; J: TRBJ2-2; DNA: TGTGCCAGCAGTTTAGGACAGGGCGGCGGGGAGCTGTTTTTT; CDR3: CASSLGQGGGELFF
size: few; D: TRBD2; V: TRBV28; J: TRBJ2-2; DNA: TGTGCCAGCAGCCTGGGACTAGCGGGAGGTGTGGAGCTGTTTTTT; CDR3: CASSLGLAGGVELFF
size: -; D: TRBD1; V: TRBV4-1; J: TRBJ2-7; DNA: TGCGCCAGCAGCCAGAACAGGGGGCCCTACGAGCAGTACTTC; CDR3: CASSQNRGPYEQYF
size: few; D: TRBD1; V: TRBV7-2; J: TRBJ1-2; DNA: TGTGCCAGCAGCTTTGGGGGGACAGGGTCGAGTGGCTACACCTTC; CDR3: CASSFGGTGSSGYTF
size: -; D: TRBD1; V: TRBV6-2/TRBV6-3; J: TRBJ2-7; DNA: TGTGCCACCAGCGGGGACAGGGGATACGAGCAGTACTTC; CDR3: CATSGDRGYEQYF
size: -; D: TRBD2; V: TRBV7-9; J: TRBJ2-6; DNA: TGTGCCGGAAATAGCGGGAGGGCCGCTGGGGCCAACGTCCTGACTTTC; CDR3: CAGNSGRAAGANVLTF
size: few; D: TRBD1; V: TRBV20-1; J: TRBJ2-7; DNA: TGCAGTGCTAGAGGGCGGGACAGGGTCTACGAGCAGTACTTC; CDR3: CSARGRDRVYEQYF
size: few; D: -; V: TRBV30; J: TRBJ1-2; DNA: TGTGCCTGGAGTGTTGGGGGGACCTATGGCTACACCTTC; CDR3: CAWSVGGTYGYTF
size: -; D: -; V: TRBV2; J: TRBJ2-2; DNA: TGTGCCAGCGCTGACTACCCCCACACCGGGGAGCTGTTTTTT; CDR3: CASADYPHTGELFF
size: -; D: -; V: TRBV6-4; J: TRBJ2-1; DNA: TGTGCCAGCAGTTACGGGATAGGGGGTCCCTCCCAACTGATATACAATGAGCAGTTCTTC; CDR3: CASSYGIGGPSQLIYNEQFF
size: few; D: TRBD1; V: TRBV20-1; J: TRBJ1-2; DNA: TGCAGTGCCCTACAGGGGGCAATCCACGGCTACACCTTC; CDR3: CSALQGAIHGYTF
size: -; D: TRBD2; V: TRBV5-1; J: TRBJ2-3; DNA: TGCGCCAGCAGGAGCACTAGCGGGAGAGATACGCAGTATTTT; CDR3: CASRSTSGRDTQYF
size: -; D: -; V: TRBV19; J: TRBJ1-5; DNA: TGTGCCAGTAGTATAGTTAGGGCTAGCAATCAGCCCCAGCATTTT; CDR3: CASSIVRASNQPQHF
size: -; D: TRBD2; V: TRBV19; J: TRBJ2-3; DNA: TGTGCCAGTAGTAAGACTAGCGGGGTCACAGATACGCAGTATTTT; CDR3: CASSKTSGVTDTQYF
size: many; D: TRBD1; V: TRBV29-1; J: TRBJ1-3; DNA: TGCAGCGTTGGACTGGGACAGGTCGGAAACACCATATATTTT; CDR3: CSVGLGQVGNTIYF
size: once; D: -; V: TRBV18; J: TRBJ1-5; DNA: TGTGCCAGCTCACTCGGGCGGAACAATCAGCCCCAGCATTTT; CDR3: CASSLGRNNQPQHF
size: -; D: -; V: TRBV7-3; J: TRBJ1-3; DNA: TGTGCCAGCAGCTTGATGGGTGTAAACACCATATATTTT; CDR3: CASSLMGVNTIYF
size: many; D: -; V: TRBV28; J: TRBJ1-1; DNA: TGTGCCAGCAGTCCTTGGACGGGTAAGAACACTGAAGCTTTCTTT; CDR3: CASSPWTGKNTEAFF
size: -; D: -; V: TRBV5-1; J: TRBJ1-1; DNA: TGCGCCAGCAGCCCGCTTGGCAGGGGCGGGACTGAAGCTTTCTTT; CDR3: CASSPLGRGGTEAFF
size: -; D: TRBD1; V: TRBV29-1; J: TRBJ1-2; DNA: TGCAGCGCTGGGACAGAGGACTATTATGGCTACACCTTC; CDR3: CSAGTEDYYGYTF
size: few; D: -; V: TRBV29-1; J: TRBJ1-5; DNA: TGCAGCGTTGATGGGGGGGGGGGCCGCCGACGGAGCAATCAGCCCCAGCATTTT; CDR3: CSVDGGGGRRRSNQPQHF
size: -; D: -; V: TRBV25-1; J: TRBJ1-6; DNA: TGTGCCAGCAGTGAAGGGGGATTGGGTAATTCACCCCTCCACTTT; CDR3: CASSEGGLGNSPLHF
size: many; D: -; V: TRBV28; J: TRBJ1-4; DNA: TGTGCCAGCAGCCTTTACCTAGGGGAAAAACTGTTTTTT; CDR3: CASSLYLGEKLFF
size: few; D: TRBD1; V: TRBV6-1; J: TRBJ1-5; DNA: TGTGCCAGCAGAATGACAGGGCCCAATCAGCCCCAGCATTTT; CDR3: CASRMTGPNQPQHF
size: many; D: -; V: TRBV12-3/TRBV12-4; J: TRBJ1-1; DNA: TGTGCCAGCAGTTTTGGGGGAACGAACACTGAAGCTTTCTTT; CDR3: CASSFGGTNTEAFF
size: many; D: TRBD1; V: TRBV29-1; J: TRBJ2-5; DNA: TGCAGCTCTGGACAGGGGCGGTTTGGGGAGACCCAGTACTTC; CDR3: CSSGQGRFGETQYF
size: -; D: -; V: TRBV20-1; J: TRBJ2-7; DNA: TGCAGTGCTATGAAACAGGTTCCCTCCTACGAGCAGTACTTC; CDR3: CSAMKQVPSYEQYF
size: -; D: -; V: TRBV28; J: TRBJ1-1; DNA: TGTGCCAGCAGTTCGGGACTTGCCCAGAACACTGAAGCTTTCTTT; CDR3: CASSSGLAQNTEAFF
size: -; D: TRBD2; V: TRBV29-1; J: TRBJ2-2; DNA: TGCAGCGTTGGTACTAGCGGGCGGTCGAACACCGGGGAGCTGTTTTTT; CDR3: CSVGTSGRSNTGELFF
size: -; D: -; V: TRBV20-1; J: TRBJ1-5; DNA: TGCAGTGCAACTCGACCAAATCAGCCCCAGCATTTT; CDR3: CSATRPNQPQHF
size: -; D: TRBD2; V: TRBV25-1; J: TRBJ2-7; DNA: TGTGCCAGCAGTGAACCCAGGGGACTAGCGGGAGTCTGGGACGAGCAGTACTTC; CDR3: CASSEPRGLAGVWDEQYF
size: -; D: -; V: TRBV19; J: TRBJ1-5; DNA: TGTGCCAGTAGCTTCGCCGGGACCGGGAGCAATCAGCCCCAGCATTTT; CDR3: CASSFAGTGSNQPQHF
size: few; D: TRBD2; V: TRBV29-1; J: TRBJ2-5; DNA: TGCAGCGTTGAAGCCACGACTAGCGGGGATGTGTGGACCCAGTACTTC; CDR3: CSVEATTSGDVWTQYF
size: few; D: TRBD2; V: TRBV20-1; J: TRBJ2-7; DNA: TGCAGTGCTAGAGGTGCGTTAGAAGCGGGGGAGACCTACGAGCAGTACTTC; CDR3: CSARGALEAGETYEQYF
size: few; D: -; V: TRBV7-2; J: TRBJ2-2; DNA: TGTGCCAGCAGCTTAGACTCCAGGGTCGGGGAGCTGTTTTTT; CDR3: CASSLDSRVGELFF
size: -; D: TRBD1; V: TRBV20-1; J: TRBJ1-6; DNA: TGCAGTGGCACCGGGACAGGGGTTGGTTCACCCCTCCACTTT; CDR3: CSGTGTGVGSPLHF
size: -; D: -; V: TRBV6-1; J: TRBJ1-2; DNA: TGTGCCAGCAGAAGGAGGGGGGATGGCTACACCTTC; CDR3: CASRRRGDGYTF
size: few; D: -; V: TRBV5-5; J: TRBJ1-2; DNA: TGTGCCAGCAGGATTGGGAGGGGTTTCGGCTATGGCTACACCTTC; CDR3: CASRIGRGFGYGYTF
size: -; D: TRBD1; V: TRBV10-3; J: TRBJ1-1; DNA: TGTGCCATCGGACAGGGGGCAGGGAACACTGAAGCTTTCTTT; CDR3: CAIGQGAGNTEAFF
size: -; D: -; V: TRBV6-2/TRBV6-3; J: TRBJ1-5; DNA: TGTGCCAGCAGTTACTCGGATGAGGGCTACCAGCCCCAGCATTTT; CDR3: CASSYSDEGYQPQHF
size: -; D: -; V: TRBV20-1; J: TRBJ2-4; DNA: TGCAGTGTCAGGATTAGAAACATTCAGTACTTC; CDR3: CSVRIRNIQYF
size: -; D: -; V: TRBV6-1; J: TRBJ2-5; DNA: TGTGCCAGCAGTGAATCTGGGGGCAACCGACAAGAGACCCAGTACTTC; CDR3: CASSESGGNRQETQYF
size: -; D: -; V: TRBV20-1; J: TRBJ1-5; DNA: TGCAGTGCTAGAGATGGGGGCGCCGGTAGCAATCAGCCCCAGCATTTT; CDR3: CSARDGGAGSNQPQHF
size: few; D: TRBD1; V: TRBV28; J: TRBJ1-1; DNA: TGTGCCAGCAGCTTCCGGGACAGGGGGCCCCGGCGCACTGAAGCTTTCTTT; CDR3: CASSFRDRGPRRTEAFF
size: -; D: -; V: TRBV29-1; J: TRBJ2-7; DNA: TGCAGCGTTGTTGTGGGAACCTACGAGCAGTACTTC; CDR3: CSVVVGTYEQYF
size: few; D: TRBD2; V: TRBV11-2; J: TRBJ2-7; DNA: TGTGCCAGCAGCTTAGTGGGAGGGGACCTTACCTACGAGCAGTACTTC; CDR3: CASSLVGGDLTYEQYF
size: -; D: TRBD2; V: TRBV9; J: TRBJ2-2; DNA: TGTGCCAGCAGCGTGCTAGCGGGAGTCGGGGAGCTGTTTTTT; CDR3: CASSVLAGVGELFF
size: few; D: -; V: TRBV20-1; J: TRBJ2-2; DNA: TGCAGTGCTAGATCGGGCCGTGCTAACACCGGGGAGCTGTTTTTT; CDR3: CSARSGRANTGELFF
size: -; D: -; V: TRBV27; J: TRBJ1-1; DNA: TGTGCCAGCAGTTTATTGGCAGGGGTAAACACTGAAGCTTTCTTT; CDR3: CASSLLAGVNTEAFF